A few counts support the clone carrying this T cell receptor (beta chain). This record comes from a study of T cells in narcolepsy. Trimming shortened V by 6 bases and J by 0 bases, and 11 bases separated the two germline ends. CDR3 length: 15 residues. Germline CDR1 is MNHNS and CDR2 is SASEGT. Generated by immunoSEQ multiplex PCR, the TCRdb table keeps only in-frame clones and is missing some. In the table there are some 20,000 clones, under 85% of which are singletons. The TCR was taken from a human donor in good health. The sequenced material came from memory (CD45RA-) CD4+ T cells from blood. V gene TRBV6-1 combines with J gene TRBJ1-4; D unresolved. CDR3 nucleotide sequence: TGTGCCAGCAGGGCAGGACTGGCAACTAATGAAAAACTGTTTTTT. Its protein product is CASRAGLATNEKLFF.